This TCR beta chain appears in the sequencing data of a study of molecular identifiers for immune sequencing clone quantification. General observations from the study: Barcodes shared by identical TCR molecules could lead to underestimated sizes of highly expanded clones. More than 99% of effector molecules, versus under 1% of naive-cell molecules, belonged to clones above 20 RNA copies.

This clonotype was picked up a small number of times. The antigen is undetermined. Preparation of the bulk TCR libraries relied on previously described methods and listed TCR primers. TCRdb itself ran the PCR reads through MiXCR, one entry per CDR3 protein. In the table there are nearly 650,000 distinct CDR3 sequences, about 25% of which are singletons. Sequencing was performed on naive CD8+ T cells from blood, with Jurkat cell RNA spiked in. Subset noted: FACS-sorted CD8+CD4-CCR7+CD45RA+ naive T cells. The receptor's source is a human donor in good health. Some libraries in this study had Jurkat cell RNA spiked in.

Written as DNA, the CDR3 is TGTGCCAGCAGTTACCCGGCAGGGTACGGCTACGAGCAGTACTTC. It yields the protein CASSYPAGYGYEQYF. V is TRBV6-5 and J is TRBJ2-7; D possibly corresponds to TRBD1 (5 bases). The length of the CDR3 is 15 residues. Germline-derived CDR1 and CDR2 are MNHEY and SVGAGI. Trimming removed 2 bases at V and 3 bases at J, with 14 bases between.